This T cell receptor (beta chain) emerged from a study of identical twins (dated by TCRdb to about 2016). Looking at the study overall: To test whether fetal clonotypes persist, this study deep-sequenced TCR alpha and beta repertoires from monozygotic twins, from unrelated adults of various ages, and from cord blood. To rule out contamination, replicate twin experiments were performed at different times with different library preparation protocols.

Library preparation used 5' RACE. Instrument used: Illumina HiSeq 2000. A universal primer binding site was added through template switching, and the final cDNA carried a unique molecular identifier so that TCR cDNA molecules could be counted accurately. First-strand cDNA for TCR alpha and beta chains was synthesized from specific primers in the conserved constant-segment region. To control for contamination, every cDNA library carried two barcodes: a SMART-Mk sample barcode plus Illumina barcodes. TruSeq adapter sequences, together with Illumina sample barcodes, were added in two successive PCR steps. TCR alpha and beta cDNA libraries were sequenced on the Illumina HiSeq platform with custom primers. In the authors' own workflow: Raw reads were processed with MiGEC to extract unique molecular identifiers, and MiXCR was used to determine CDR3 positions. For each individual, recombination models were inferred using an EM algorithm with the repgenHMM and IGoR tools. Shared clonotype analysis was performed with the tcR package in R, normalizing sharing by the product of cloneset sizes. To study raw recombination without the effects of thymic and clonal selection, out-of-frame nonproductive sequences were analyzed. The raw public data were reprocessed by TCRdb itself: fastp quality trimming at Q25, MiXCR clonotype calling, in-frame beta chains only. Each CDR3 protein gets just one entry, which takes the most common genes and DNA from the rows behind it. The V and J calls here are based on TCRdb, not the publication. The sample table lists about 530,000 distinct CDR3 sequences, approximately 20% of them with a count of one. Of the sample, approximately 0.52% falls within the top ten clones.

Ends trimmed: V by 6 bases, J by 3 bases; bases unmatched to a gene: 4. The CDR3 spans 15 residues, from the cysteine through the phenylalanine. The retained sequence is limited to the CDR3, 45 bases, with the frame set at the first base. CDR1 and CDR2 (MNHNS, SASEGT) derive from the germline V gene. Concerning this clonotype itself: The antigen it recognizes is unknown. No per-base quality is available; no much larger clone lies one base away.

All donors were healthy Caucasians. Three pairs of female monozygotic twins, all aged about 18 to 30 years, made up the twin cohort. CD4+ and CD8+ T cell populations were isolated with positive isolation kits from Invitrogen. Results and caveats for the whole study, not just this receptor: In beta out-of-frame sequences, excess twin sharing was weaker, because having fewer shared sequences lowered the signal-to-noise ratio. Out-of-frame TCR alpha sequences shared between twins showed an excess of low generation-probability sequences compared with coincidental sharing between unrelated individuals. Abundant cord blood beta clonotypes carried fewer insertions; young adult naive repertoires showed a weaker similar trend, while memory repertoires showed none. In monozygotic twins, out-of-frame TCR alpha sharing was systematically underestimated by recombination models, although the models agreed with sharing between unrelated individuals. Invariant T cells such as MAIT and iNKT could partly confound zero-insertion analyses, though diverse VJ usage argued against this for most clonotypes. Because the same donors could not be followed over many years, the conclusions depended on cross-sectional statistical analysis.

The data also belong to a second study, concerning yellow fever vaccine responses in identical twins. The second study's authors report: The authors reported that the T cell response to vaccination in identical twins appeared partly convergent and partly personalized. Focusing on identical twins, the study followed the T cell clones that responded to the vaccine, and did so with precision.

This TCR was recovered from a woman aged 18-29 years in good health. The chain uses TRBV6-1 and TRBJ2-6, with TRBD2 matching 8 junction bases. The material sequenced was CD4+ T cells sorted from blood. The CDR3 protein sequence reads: CASRGTSLGANVLTF. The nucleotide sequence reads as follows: TGTGCCAGCAGGGGGACTAGTCTTGGGGCCAACGTCCTGACTTTC.